Each of the 31 T cell receptor beta chains below was sequenced from the same sample in a study of T cell responses to AZD1222 COVID-19 vaccine. Measured with immunoSEQ multiplex PCR; TCRdb has only the in-frame clones, and not every one. Counted here are 150,000 to 200,000 clones, roughly nine tenths occurring once; the ten biggest clones make up 1.5% to 2%. This sample comprised peripheral blood, obtained on day 0 of AZD1222 vaccination. The source of these receptors is an adult in good health.

The rearrangement links TRBV6-6 to TRBJ1-5; no firm D call. CDR1 is MNHNY and CDR2 is SVGAGI in the germline V gene (reference sequence). Trimming stripped 5 bases from V and 4 bases from J, with 12 bases between. CDR3 length equals 14 residues. In DNA, the CDR3 is TGTGCCAGCAGTGGCGGGTCTTCAAATCAGCCCCAGCATTTT. Translation gives CASSGGSSNQPQHF.

In its sample, this clone was seen once. V gene TRBV28 combines with J gene TRBJ2-1; perhaps TRBD1 as D (5 bases). This CDR3 region has 14 residues. The V and J ends lost 5 bases and 2 bases respectively, with 10 bases between them. Germline V gene sequence: CDR1 MDHEN, CDR2 SYDVKM. CDR3 region: CASSGAEPYNEQFF. The CDR3 DNA sequence: TGTGCCAGCAGTGGGGCGGAACCCTACAATGAGCAGTTCTTC.

V is TRBV18 and J is TRBJ1-1; maybe TRBD1 (5 bases). From germline, CDR1 is KGHSH and CDR2 LQKENI. Trimming pared 5 bases from V and 8 bases from J, leaving 18 bases between. CDR3 length: 14 residues. CDR3 bases: TGTGCCAGCTCATCCATGGGGGAGTTAAAAGAAGCTTTCTTT. Translated: CASSSMGELKEAFF.

The chain employs TRBV30 and TRBJ1-1, with a possible D match to TRBD1 (5 bases). The CDR3 contains 13 residues. V dropped 2 bases and J dropped 3 bases, with 10 bases sitting between them. CDR1 and CDR2 from the germline V gene are GTSNPN and SVGIG (reference sequence). CDR3 in amino acids: CAWSWGEDTEAFF. The CDR3 coding sequence is TGTGCCTGGAGTTGGGGGGAGGACACTGAAGCTTTCTTT.

The rearrangement uses TRBV27 and TRBJ1-4; TRBD1 agrees at 9 bases. The CDR3 is made up of 15 amino acids. Trimming cost V 5 bases and J 8 bases; bases outside gene matches: 9. The germline CDR1 and CDR2 sequences are MNHEY and SMNVEV (reference sequence). In nucleotides, the CDR3 is TGTGCCAGCAGTCTAGGCGACAGGGGGAGGGAAAAACTGTTTTTT. Protein product: CASSLGDRGREKLFF.

The V gene is TRBV9, the J gene TRBJ2-7; D is ambiguous. V lost 4 bases and J lost 6, with 8 bases in between. Germline CDR1 is SGDLS and CDR2 is YYNGEE. The CDR3 totals 11 residues. CDR3 coding DNA: TGTGCCAGCAGCAATCCTGGCGAGCAGTACTTC. It yields the protein CASSNPGEQYF.

Here the CDR3 reads CASNPLGGDNEKLFF. Written as DNA, the CDR3 is TGCGCCAGCAACCCCTTGGGGGGCGACAATGAAAAACTGTTTTTT. This chain links TRBV5-1 with TRBJ1-4, with a tentative D call TRBD1 (6 bases). The germline gives CDR1 SGHRS, CDR2 YFSETQ. The CDR3 runs 15 residues. V lost 6 bases, J lost 5 bases, and 17 bases lay in between.

The chain carries TRBV2 and TRBJ1-4; 7 bases fit TRBD1. The CDR3 loop spans 14 amino acids. The trim removed 7 bases at V and 6 bases at J, leaving 8 bases unmatched. CDR1 SNHLY and CDR2 FYNNEI come from the germline V gene. The CDR3 sequence: CASNLQGLDEKLFF. Here the CDR3 DNA reads TGTGCCAGCAACCTACAGGGGCTGGATGAAAAACTGTTTTTT.

The CDR3 region is CAWSGGGDNEKLFF. DNA of the CDR3: TGTGCCTGGAGTGGGGGAGGGGACAATGAAAAACTGTTTTTT. The V call is TRBV30, the J call TRBJ1-4; D is possibly TRBD1 (5 bases). Trimming shortened V by 1 base and J by 5 bases, and 11 bases separated the two germline ends. Germline V lookup: CDR1 GTSNPN, CDR2 SVGIG (reference sequence). The CDR3 sequence is 14 residues long.

CDR3 in amino acids: CASSTTGTGKAYEQYF. The CDR3, as DNA: TGTGCCAGCAGTACTACCGGGACAGGTAAAGCCTACGAGCAGTACTTC. The chain has TRBV28 and TRBJ2-7; 8 nucleotides agree with TRBD1. J gave up 2 bases and V 5 bases, and 11 bases lay outside the gene matches. This CDR3 is 16 amino acids long. Per germline, CDR1 MDHEN and CDR2 SYDVKM.

V and J are TRBV12-2 and TRBJ1-1. TRBV12-2 is noted as a pseudogene. The CDR3 length is 15 residues. CDR3 nucleotides: TGTGCAAGTCGCTTAGCTGGGGGGCCGAACACTGAAGCTTTCTTT. Its translation is CASRLAGGPNTEAFF.

Comment on this clone: In the same sample, other DNA sequences code for this CDR3. The chain uses TRBV28 and TRBJ2-7; the match to TRBD2 covers 11 bases. Germline CDR1 is MDHEN and CDR2 is SYDVKM. The length of the CDR3 is 15 residues. V dropped 5 bases and J dropped 0; count of bases not matched to a gene: 3. The CDR3 protein is CASSLTSGSSYEQYF. CDR3 in DNA: TGTGCCAGCAGTCTAACTAGCGGGAGCTCCTACGAGCAGTACTTC. The whole variable domain, filled in from reference TRBV28 and TRBJ2-7, reads DVKVTQSSRYLVKRTGEKVFLECVQDMDHENMFWYRQDPGLGLRLIYFSYDVKMKEKGDIPEGYSVSREKKERFSLILESASTNQTSMYLCASSLTSGSSYEQYFGPGTRLTVT.

Written as DNA, the CDR3 is TGTGCCAGCAGCTTAGTCGTAGCGGGAGTGGGCACCGGGGAGCTGTTTTTT. Translation gives CASSLVVAGVGTGELFF. V and J are TRBV7-2 and TRBJ2-2; TRBD2 aligns across 9 bases. This CDR3 has 17 residues. Germline values: CDR1 SGHTA, CDR2 FQGNSA. Germline trimming cut 1 base from V and 4 bases from J; bases unmatched to any gene: 7.

This chain links TRBV4-3 with TRBJ1-3, with D unresolved. CDR3 length: 15 residues. The germline CDR1 and CDR2 sequences are LGHNA and YSLEER. Trimming shortened V by 1 base and J by 6 bases, and 13 bases separated the two germline ends. The CDR3 DNA sequence: TGCGCCAGCAGCCAAGGGACTATGGGCCAAAACACCATATATTTT. Translated: CASSQGTMGQNTIYF.

The V and J genes are TRBV19 and TRBJ2-7; TRBD1 matches at 7 bases. The germline gives CDR1 LNHDA, CDR2 SQIVND (reference sequence). The CDR3 is 14 residues long. J lost 0 bases, V lost 6 bases, and 5 bases had no gene match. CDR3 protein: CASRADRASYEQYF. For the CDR3, the DNA is TGTGCCAGTAGGGCTGACAGGGCCTCCTACGAGCAGTACTTC.

V and J are TRBV6-2 or TRBV6-3 and TRBJ1-2; 7 positions agree with TRBD1. Unmatched junction bases numbered 11, after V lost 5 bases and J lost 5 bases. Per germline, CDR1 MNHEY and CDR2 SVGEGT. This CDR3 is built from 15 residues. Here the CDR3 DNA reads TGTGCCAGCAGTGCCAGGGGACAGCTTTCTTATGGCTACACCTTC. This gives the protein CASSARGQLSYGYTF.

The V gene is TRBV10-2, the J gene TRBJ1-1, with 7 bases that match TRBD1. With 3 bases clipped from V and 4 bases from J, the junction kept 8 bases outside the gene matches. The CDR3 has 15 amino acids. Germline CDR1 is WSHSY and CDR2 is SAAADI. This chain's CDR3 is CASSDSDRESTEAFF. In DNA, the CDR3 is TGCGCCAGCAGTGATTCTGACAGGGAAAGCACTGAAGCTTTCTTT.

The chain recombines TRBV9 with TRBJ2-3; perhaps TRBD2 as D (5 bases). The CDR3 runs to 15 residues. Per the germline V gene, CDR1 is SGDLS and CDR2 is YYNGEE. V was clipped by 6 bases and J by 0 bases, with 14 bases between them. CDR3 sequence reads: CASKTGSLSTDTQYF. The DNA of the CDR3 is TGTGCCAGCAAAACGGGGAGCCTTAGCACAGATACGCAGTATTTT.

The V and J genes are TRBV11-2 and TRBJ2-6; a weak D match, TRBD1 (6 bases). The CDR3 is 16 amino acids. Trimming left V 5 bases short and J 0 bases short, with 11 bases between. Germline V CDR1 and CDR2: SGHAT, FQNNGV. The CDR3 sequence: CASSRARGSGANVLTF. The CDR3, as DNA: TGTGCCAGCAGCCGAGCCAGGGGCTCTGGGGCCAACGTCCTGACTTTC.

The chain uses TRBV10-3 and TRBJ1-1; 7 bases are shared with TRBD1. Unmatched junction bases numbered 10, after V lost 4 bases and J lost 2 bases. The germline CDR1 and CDR2 sequences are ENHRY and SYGVKD. This CDR3 spans 16 amino acids. This CDR3 is CAISGYRTGGNTEAFF. The CDR3 bases are TGTGCCATCAGTGGATACCGGACAGGAGGCAACACTGAAGCTTTCTTT.

The chain combines TRBV11-2 with TRBJ2-5; D ambiguous. CDR1 SGHAT and CDR2 FQNNGV come from the germline V gene. The CDR3 sequence is 16 residues long. Trimming stripped 5 bases from V and 2 bases from J, with 18 bases between. Here the CDR3 DNA reads TGTGCCAGCAGCGGCAAAGGACCACGCGTTCAAGAGACCCAGTACTTC. This encodes CASSGKGPRVQETQYF.

The rearrangement uses TRBV10-2 and TRBJ1-6; 11 bases agree with TRBD1. V gave up 0 bases and J gave up 10 bases; unmatched junction bases: 2. Germline CDR1 reads WSHSY; CDR2 reads SAAADI. The CDR3 is made up of 15 amino acids. The CDR3 DNA sequence: TGCGCCAGCAGTGAGTCGGGGACAGGGGGGTCACCCCTCCACTTT. Translation gives CASSESGTGGSPLHF.

The chain couples TRBV4-2 to TRBJ1-6; D might be TRBD1 (6 bases). The CDR3 runs 18 residues. V gave up 1 base and J gave up 1 base, with 14 bases separating them. Germline lookup yields CDR1 LGHNA and CDR2 YNFKEQ. The CDR3, as DNA: TGTGCCAGCAGCCAAGTGGGAACAGGGAATTCCTATAATTCACCCCTCCACTTT. Translated: CASSQVGTGNSYNSPLHF.

The chain recombines TRBV6-5 with TRBJ1-1; unclear D gene. V was pared by 7 bases and J by 4 bases, with 10 bases between. The CDR3 has 12 residues. Germline CDR1 is MNHEY and CDR2 is SVGAGI. CDR3 residues: CASTAVGTEAFF. The CDR3 region has the DNA TGTGCCAGCACTGCCGTAGGCACTGAAGCTTTCTTT.

This clone was observed a single time. This chain links TRBV5-5 with TRBJ2-2; D gene unclear. Germline values: CDR1 SGHKS, CDR2 YYEKEE (reference sequence). The V end lost 0 bases, the J end lost 5 bases, and 8 bases lay between the germline ends. The length of the CDR3 is 14 residues. The CDR3, as DNA: TGTGCCAGCAGCTTGGAATCGAGGACCGGGGAGCTGTTTTTT. Residues: CASSLESRTGELFF.

This chain connects TRBV4-2 to TRBJ2-3, with TRBD2 matching over 11 bases. The V gene end was trimmed by 0 bases and the J gene end by 5 bases; junction bases not matched to a gene: 4. From germline, CDR1 is LGHNA and CDR2 YNFKEQ. CDR3 length: 16 amino acids. In nucleotides, the CDR3 is TGTGCCAGCAGCCAAGATCTAGCGGGAGGTAGAGATACGCAGTATTTT. Protein sequence: CASSQDLAGGRDTQYF.

A single count supports this clone. DNA for the CDR3: TGTGCCAGCAGCTTGGTCGGCGGCGCCGGCTACACCTTC. Translating gives CASSLVGGAGYTF. The chain links TRBV5-4 to TRBJ1-2; D ambiguous. CDR3 length: 13 residues. Germline loops: CDR1 SGHNT, CDR2 YYREEE (reference sequence). Trimming took off 0 bases at V and 8 bases at J, with 11 bases between the two ends.

This chain joins TRBV27 and TRBJ1-6, with 7 bases identical to TRBD1. Germline CDR1 and CDR2: MNHEY and SMNVEV (reference sequence). V lost 2 bases, J lost 2 bases, and 6 bases stayed unmatched. CDR3 length equals 17 residues. In DNA form, the CDR3 reads TGTGCCAGCAGTTTACCCTCGACAGGGACCTATAATTCACCCCTCCACTTT. Its protein is CASSLPSTGTYNSPLHF.

The chain recombines TRBV5-4 with TRBJ2-2; D remains unclear. Trimming removed 4 bases from V and 6 bases from J, with 16 bases in between. The CDR3 loop spans 15 amino acids. Germline V gene sequence: CDR1 SGHNT, CDR2 YYREEE (reference sequence). CDR3: CASSHMDAAAGELFF. The CDR3 bases are TGTGCCAGCAGCCACATGGACGCGGCGGCCGGGGAGCTGTTTTTT.

The chain recombines TRBV19 with TRBJ1-1; TRBD1 is a possible D gene (5 bases). Per germline, CDR1 LNHDA and CDR2 SQIVND (reference sequence). This CDR3 has 15 residues. Between the trimmed V and J ends, which lost 7 bases and 5 bases, there was a span of 20 bases. CDR3 bases: TGTGCCAGTAAAAACCCTCCCCCTGGGGGGACTGAAGCTTTCTTT. Its translation is CASKNPPPGGTEAFF.

The gene calls are TRBV7-3 and TRBJ2-1; D is perhaps TRBD2 (6 bases). Germline CDR1 SGHTA, CDR2 FQGTGA. CDR3 length: 13 residues. V was cut by 5 bases and J by 9 bases, with 14 bases left in between. The CDR3 bases are TGTGCCAGCAGCACCCGAGACGGGGGTGAGCAGTTCTTC. It translates to CASSTRDGGEQFF.